The 18 T cell receptor beta chains presented below share a single source sample, sequenced in a study of identical twins. TCRdb re-derived calls from the 5' RACE reads in MiXCR, one entry per CDR3 protein. The sample gives some 900,000 distinct CDR3 sequences, 9% to 15% of which show up once; around 1.6% is in the top ten. In addition, the sample was reused for a study of yellow fever vaccine responses in identical twins.

Sequenced input: PBMCs. The source is a woman aged 18-29 years in good health.

This clonotype came up a few times. The rearrangement links TRBV25-1 to TRBJ2-7; D may be TRBD1 (5 bases). Looked up from germline, CDR1 is MGHDK and CDR2 is SYGVNS. V dropped 4 bases and J dropped 6 bases, with 13 bases sitting between them. The CDR3 loop spans 13 amino acids. The CDR3 spells CASSAGWGREQYF. As DNA, the CDR3 is TGTGCCAGCAGTGCAGGGTGGGGTCGCGAGCAGTACTTC.

This clonotype was recorded a few times. J is TRBJ2-7 and V is TRBV5-1, with 9 bases fitting TRBD1. V was pared by 4 bases and J by 3 bases, with 8 bases of the junction left unmatched. This CDR3 contains 15 residues. CDR1 and CDR2 from the germline V gene are SGHRS and YFSETQ. The CDR3 loop is CASSLGQGSYYEQYF. Written as DNA, the CDR3 is TGCGCCAGCAGCCTGGGACAGGGAAGCTACTACGAGCAGTACTTC.

The rearrangement links TRBV20-1 to TRBJ2-4, with D perhaps matching TRBD1 (5 bases). CDR1 and CDR2 (germline): DFQATT, SNEGSKA (reference sequence). The CDR3 is 12 residues long. V lost 6 bases and J 3 bases, leaving 9 bases between the germline ends. The CDR3 region has the DNA TGCAGTGCCAGGGTGGACAAAAACATTCAGTACTTC. It yields the protein CSARVDKNIQYF.

This clonotype was observed a handful of times. The genes are TRBV6-2 or TRBV6-3 and TRBJ2-2; 11 nucleotides agree with TRBD2. The trim removed 6 bases at V and 1 base at J, leaving 16 bases unmatched. The CDR3 consists of 20 residues. Per the germline V gene, CDR1 is MNHEY and CDR2 is SVGEGT. The DNA of the CDR3 is TGTGCCAGCAGACCATCTCCGGGACTAGCGGTCTCCCAGAACACCGGGGAGCTGTTTTTT. The encoded protein is CASRPSPGLAVSQNTGELFF.

The chain couples TRBV28 to TRBJ2-6; TRBD1 is a possible D gene (6 bases). CDR3 size: 16 residues. The V end lost 5 bases, the J end lost 0 bases, and 11 bases lay between the germline ends. Germline loops: CDR1 MDHEN, CDR2 SYDVKM. The CDR3 loop is CASSPPDSSGANVLTF. The CDR3 region has the DNA TGTGCCAGCAGTCCACCGGACAGCTCTGGGGCCAACGTCCTGACTTTC.

The table lists this clonotype with many counts. V gene TRBV25-1 combines with J gene TRBJ2-3; D is perhaps TRBD1 or TRBD2 (6 bases each). Germline values: CDR1 MGHDK, CDR2 SYGVNS. The CDR3 is made up of 15 amino acids. V lost 5 bases to trimming and J lost 1 base, with 13 bases between them. The CDR3 reads CASSTDRGGTDTQYF. The CDR3, as DNA: TGTGCCAGCAGTACGGATAGGGGGGGCACAGATACGCAGTATTTT.

This clonotype was recorded at least ten times. The genes are TRBV3-1 and TRBJ1-5, with a possible D match to TRBD1 (6 bases). Trimming removed 0 bases at V and 9 bases at J, with 18 bases between. Germline V gives CDR1 LGHDT, CDR2 YNNKEL (reference sequence). The CDR3 contains 16 residues. The CDR3 sequence is CASSQDPRGGTRPQHF. For the CDR3, the DNA is TGTGCCAGCAGCCAAGACCCGAGGGGGGGAACTAGGCCCCAGCATTTT.

This clonotype was recorded many times. This chain joins TRBV7-7 and TRBJ2-5, with a weak D call TRBD2 (5 bases). The germline V gene encodes CDR1 SSHAT and CDR2 FNYEAQ (reference sequence). Trimming removed 2 bases at V and 7 bases at J, with 11 bases between. CDR3 size: 13 residues. The CDR3 DNA is TGTGCCAGCAGCTTATACCGAGAGGGGACCCAGTACTTC. This gives the protein CASSLYREGTQYF.

This clonotype was picked up many times. The chain couples TRBV12-3 or TRBV12-4 to TRBJ1-1, with D tentatively TRBD1 (5 bases). There are 14 residues in the CDR3. With 7 bases removed from V and 3 bases from J, the gap between germline ends came to 15 bases. CDR3 sequence reads: CASTQAGQDTEAFF. In nucleotides, the CDR3 is TGTGCCAGCACCCAAGCGGGGCAGGACACTGAAGCTTTCTTT.

In its sample, this clonotype was seen a few times. The chain is built from TRBV10-3 and TRBJ2-1; 9 nucleotides agree with TRBD1. This CDR3 contains 14 residues. Per the germline V gene, CDR1 is ENHRY and CDR2 is SYGVKD. Losses at the gene ends were 3 bases for V and 5 bases for J; bases not matched to a gene: 2. CDR3 nucleotide sequence: TGTGCCATCAGTGACGGGACAGGGAACAATGAGCAGTTCTTC. Encoded protein: CAISDGTGNNEQFF.

The chain recombines TRBV2 with TRBJ2-5; TRBD1 or TRBD2 may be the D gene (5 bases each). V lost 4 bases and J 9 bases, leaving 18 bases between the germline ends. The CDR3 is made up of 14 amino acids. CDR1 and CDR2 from the germline V gene are SNHLY and FYNNEI. The CDR3 nucleotides read TGTGCCAGCAGTGCGGGGACGAGCTATTGGGCCCAGTACTTC. Its protein is CASSAGTSYWAQYF.

This clonotype was observed a few times. The chain carries TRBV12-3 or TRBV12-4 and TRBJ1-6; no reliable D call. The CDR3 length is 15 residues. Trimming took 1 base from V and 5 from J, leaving 9 bases between them. The CDR3 is CASSLVGGDNSPLHF. The CDR3 DNA reads TGTGCCAGCAGTTTAGTCGGCGGGGATAATTCACCCCTCCACTTT.

There are a few counts of this clonotype. The genes are TRBV5-1 and TRBJ2-3, with 12 bases lining up with TRBD2. There are 17 residues in the CDR3. Looked up from germline, CDR1 is SGHRS and CDR2 is YFSETQ. J was trimmed by 3 bases and V by 4 bases; bases with no gene match: 9. The CDR3 coding sequence is TGCGCCAGCAGCACCAACTCCGGGACTAGCGGGACAGATACGCAGTATTTT. Translating it yields CASSTNSGTSGTDTQYF.

The chain combines TRBV10-3 with TRBJ2-2; maybe TRBD1 (6 bases). The CDR3 extends over 15 amino acids. From germline, CDR1 is ENHRY and CDR2 SYGVKD. V was trimmed by 6 bases and J by 1 base, leaving 12 bases between them. For the CDR3, the DNA is TGTGCCATCAGCGAACAGGGTCGGAACACCGGGGAGCTGTTTTTT. Protein product: CAISEQGRNTGELFF.

This clonotype was seen a handful of times. The chain is built from TRBV20-1 and TRBJ2-5; 11 bases fit TRBD2. This CDR3 has 15 residues. V lost 6 bases, J lost 0 bases, and 6 bases stayed unmatched. Germline V gene sequence: CDR1 DFQATT, CDR2 SNEGSKA (reference sequence). The CDR3 nucleotides are TGCAGTGCACAGGGGACTAGCGGAAACCAAGAGACCCAGTACTTC. Protein product: CSAQGTSGNQETQYF.

This clonotype was picked up a small number of times. The chain is built from TRBV3-1 and TRBJ2-5; a weak D match, TRBD2 (6 bases). From germline, CDR1 is LGHDT and CDR2 YNNKEL (reference sequence). The CDR3 loop spans 12 amino acids. V was clipped by 4 bases and J by 3 bases, with 6 bases between them. The CDR3 loop is CASSRTKETQYF. The CDR3, as DNA: TGTGCCAGCAGCCGGACTAAAGAGACCCAGTACTTC.

This clonotype was detected only a few times. The chain joins TRBV9 to TRBJ2-3, with 7 bases matching TRBD2. The germline V gene has CDR1 SGDLS and CDR2 YYNGEE. The CDR3 extends over 16 amino acids. V lost 0 bases to trimming and J lost 6 bases; unmatched junction nucleotides: 10. CDR3 in amino acids: CASSVGSGPSGDTQYF. CDR3 sequence (DNA): TGTGCCAGCAGCGTAGGTAGCGGGCCCTCGGGGGATACGCAGTATTTT.

In the case of this clonotype: A much larger clone lies a single base off, so this may be a read error. In DNA, the CDR3 is TGTGCCAGCAGCTTAGTTTTCCAGCGGAATTCACCCCTCCACTTT. Translated: CASSLVFQRNSPLHF. The chain joins TRBV11-2 to TRBJ1-6; D gene ambiguous. CDR1 and CDR2 from the germline V gene are SGHAT and FQNNGV. CDR3 length: 15 residues. V was pared by 1 base and J by 7 bases, with 11 bases between.